This T cell receptor beta chain was sequenced in a study of read filtering for tumor transcriptome and immune sequencing. Across the whole study: Among patients, some 17 were male and about 15 female, aged about 40 to 90 (mean approximately 60). After DNase treatment, RNA was made into whole-transcriptome libraries. RNA-seq yielded only roughly 75 to 1273 TCR reads, IR-seq about 4.05 to 11 million. Study conclusions and caveats: Compared with RNA-seq, IR-seq gave much higher clonotype depth and reliability.

Concerning this clonotype itself: Its matching antigen is unknown. This likely reflects a read error, since a far larger clone is one base away.

In germline, CDR1 is LGHDT, CDR2 YNNKEL (reference sequence). This CDR3 is built from 15 residues. From roughly 390 ng of RNA, a library with molecular barcoded alpha/delta and beta/gamma adaptors was made. TCRdb reprocessed the reads with MiXCR, giving one entry per CDR3 protein. The sample consists of around 26,000 distinct CDR3 sequences, approximately 15% of them appearing once. This receptor was identified in a donor older than 35 with multiple myeloma. The specimen sequenced was a population of CD138-negative cells sorted from bone marrow. This sequence joins TRBV3-1 and TRBJ1-4; D is undetermined. The DNA end favors TRBJ2-3, so the J call may be wrong. In DNA form, the CDR3 reads TGTGCCAGCAGCCAAGATCACGTTCCGGCAGATATGCAGTATTTT. This encodes CASSQDHVPADMQYF.